This TCR beta chain was obtained from a study of blood T cell dynamics during melanoma immunotherapy. Overall study: Standard first-line treatment here was pembrolizumab or nivolumab plus ipilimumab in metastatic melanoma. Study results and limitations: Disease-control patients' PBMC repertoires became either more clonal or more diverse at W3.

This clone showed up just once. Antigen specificity is unknown. Looked up from germline, CDR1 is SGHTA and CDR2 is FQGNSA. Trimming took off 4 bases at V and 3 bases at J, with 11 bases between the two ends. This CDR3 is 14 amino acids long. Time point of the sample: week 3, after first cycle of checkpoint inhibitor. One draw preceded checkpoint blockade; another followed its first cycle at week 3. Patients with prior systemic cancer treatment, concomitant immunosuppressants, or other active malignancies were excluded. Some clones are missing from TCRdb's copy, which holds only in-frame ones; the method was immunoSEQ multiplex PCR. The data hold roughly 12,000 clones, with around 82% observed a single time.

Sequences were derived from blood, sampled from a patient treated with checkpoint blockade. This sequence was found in a human donor with melanoma. The V and J genes are TRBV7-2 and TRBJ2-3; tentatively, D is TRBD1 or TRBD2 (5 bases each). The CDR3 nucleotides are TGTGCCAGCAGCTCCCGGGACCCTACAGATACGCAGTATTTT. Translation: CASSSRDPTDTQYF.